These 31 T cell receptor beta chains were sequenced from one sample in a study of tumor and adjacent non-tumor tissue in lung cancer. The template was RNA from unsorted bulk tissue. TCRbeta libraries were built with three rounds of nested PCR, modified from ARM-PCR. TCRdb called the multiplex PCR reads again in MiXCR, with one record for every CDR3 protein. The sample includes around 70,000 distinct CDR3 sequences, approximately 73% of them seen just once. The sequencing sample was made of lung tumor tissue. These receptors originate from a man aged 60-69 years with non-small cell lung cancer.

Concerning this clonotype itself: A much larger clone differs by one base, so this may be a read error. This rearrangement joins TRBV11-2 to TRBJ2-1; 7 nucleotides line up with TRBD2. The CDR3 contains 12 residues. Germline CDR1 SGHAT, CDR2 FQNNGV. V dropped 4 bases and J dropped 11; count of bases not matched to a gene: 5. The CDR3 coding sequence is TGTGCCAGCAGCTACTCGGGAGGCCAGCAGTTCTTC. Translating gives CASSYSGGQQFF.

This chain links TRBV28 with TRBJ2-7, with TRBD2 matching 8 bases. Germline V gives CDR1 MDHEN, CDR2 SYDVKM. J gave up 2 bases and V 8 bases, and 20 bases lay outside the gene matches. The CDR3 spans 18 residues. The CDR3 coding sequence is TGTGCCAGCGTTGGGGGGACTAGAGGGGGAACGGCGGCCTACGAGCAGTACTTC. Its translation is CASVGGTRGGTAAYEQYF.

As for this clonotype: Without the conserved terminal phenylalanine or tryptophan, this CDR3 likely stems from a read error. No DNA is shown, since the ends of the CDR3 on it are uncertain; the CDR3 is the one TCRdb lists. V gene TRBV29-1 combines with J gene TRBJ2-7. The CDR3 sequence runs 11 residues, both termini included. Germline V gene data show CDR1 as SQVTM and CDR2 as ANQGSEA. This CDR3 is CSVEVIHEQYL.

This chain connects TRBV28 to TRBJ2-5; 7 nucleotides align to TRBD1. This CDR3 spans 15 amino acids. From germline, CDR1 is MDHEN and CDR2 SYDVKM. The V and J ends lost 5 bases and 4 bases, in that order; junction bases with no gene match: 10. The CDR3 sequence is CASSPSTGWGETQYF. CDR3 DNA: TGTGCCAGCAGTCCTTCGACAGGGTGGGGAGAGACCCAGTACTTC.

In this sample, this clonotype turned up many times. The genes are TRBV6-1 and TRBJ2-6; no reliable D call. Germline V CDR1 and CDR2: MNHNS, SASEGT. This CDR3 contains 18 residues. V lost 7 bases, J lost 4 bases, and 23 bases lay in between. Written as DNA, the CDR3 is TGTGCCAGCACCCGAAGGAACAGCATGCTTACGGGGGCCAACGTCCTGACTTTC. It is translated as CASTRRNSMLTGANVLTF.

About this clonotype itself: Compared with germline, one end of the junction differs, possibly owing to a read error. This chain connects TRBV20-1 to TRBJ2-4, with unresolved D. CDR1 is DFQATT and CDR2 is SNEGSKA in the germline V gene (reference sequence). This CDR3 is 15 amino acids long. Here the CDR3 reads CSARDVTVAKNIKYF. For the CDR3, the DNA is TGCAGTGCTAGAGATGTTACTGTAGCCAAAAACATTAAGTACTTC.

As for this clonotype: It may be a read error: a sequence one base away is much more abundant. This chain joins TRBV13 and TRBJ2-7, with D possibly matching TRBD1 (5 bases). This CDR3 has 14 amino acids. The germline V gene encodes CDR1 PRHDT and CDR2 FYEKMQ (reference sequence). As DNA, the CDR3 is TGTGCCAGCAGCTCCGACAGCACCTCCTACGAGCACTACTTC. Its translation: CASSSDSTSYEHYF.

As concerns this clonotype: Compared with germline, one end of the junction differs, possibly owing to a read error. This chain joins TRBV6-5 and TRBJ1-1; tentative D call: TRBD1 (6 bases). The CDR3 extends over 15 amino acids. Germline V gene sequence: CDR1 MNHEY, CDR2 SVGAGI. The chain's CDR3 is CASSYSGRGNTDAFF. CDR3 in DNA: TGTGCCAGCAGTTACTCCGGCAGGGGCAATACTGATGCTTTCTTT.

This clonotype has more than one count but fewer than ten. An end of the junction does not agree with germline; a read error may underlie this. V gene TRBV6-1 combines with J gene TRBJ2-3, with D unresolved. CDR3 length equals 16 residues. Germline V gives CDR1 MNHNS, CDR2 SASEGT. The CDR3 sequence: CASSEAGSRRTDTRYF. CDR3 DNA: TGTGCCAGCAGTGAAGCAGGGTCTCGACGAACAGATACGCGGTATTTT.

About this clonotype: Here the CDR3 omits its conserved ending phenylalanine or tryptophan, so a read error is the likely source. This chain connects TRBV29-1 to TRBJ2-7, with TRBD2 matching over 7 bases. This CDR3 is built from 13 residues. From germline, CDR1 is SQVTM and CDR2 ANQGSEA. V lost 8 bases to trimming and J lost 4 bases; unmatched junction nucleotides: 11. The DNA for the CDR3 is TGCAGCCTTGCCGGGGGGAGGGAGTACGAGCAGTACCTC. Translation gives CSLAGGREYEQYL.

In the case of this clonotype: A much more abundant neighbour one base away suggests this may be a read error. The rearrangement links TRBV30 to TRBJ2-1; weak D call: TRBD1 (5 bases). V was cut by 3 bases and J by 5 bases, with 17 bases left in between. Germline CDR1 and CDR2: GTSNPN and SVGIG (reference sequence). This CDR3 spans 15 amino acids. The CDR3 sequence: CAWRGIETVNNEQFF. CDR3 sequence (DNA): TGTGCCTGGAGAGGTATCGAGACAGTTAACAATGAGCAGTTCTTC.

This clonotype is termed medium-sized. This sequence joins TRBV20-1 and TRBJ1-1, with TRBD1 matching over 7 bases. V lost 5 bases, J lost 0 bases, and 6 bases stayed unmatched. From germline, CDR1 is DFQATT and CDR2 SNEGSKA (reference sequence). The CDR3 spans 14 residues. The chain's CDR3 is CSAVSRGMNTEAFF. The CDR3 DNA sequence: TGCAGTGCTGTCTCCAGGGGGATGAACACTGAAGCTTTCTTT.

The chain links TRBV20-1 to TRBJ2-7; D ambiguous. The length of the CDR3 is 13 residues. The V gene lost 4 bases and the J gene lost 4 bases, with 14 bases spanning the gap. Germline V lookup: CDR1 DFQATT, CDR2 SNEGSKA (reference sequence). CDR3 coding DNA: TGCAGTGCTACCGAGACACAAGTTTACGAGCAGTACTTC. Its protein is CSATETQVYEQYF.

Comments on this clonotype: Sequence at one end of the junction differs from germline and may be a read error. V gene TRBV12-3 or TRBV12-4 combines with J gene TRBJ2-5; no definite D call. This CDR3 region has 16 residues. This CDR3 reads CTSSFHSKREKETQYF. The CDR3 nucleotides read TGCACCAGCAGTTTCCACTCAAAGAGAGAGAAAGAGACACAGTACTTC.

Points on this clonotype: The junction shows a germline mismatch at one end, possibly a read error. The gene calls are TRBV6-2 or TRBV6-3 and TRBJ2-1; 11 bases line up with TRBD2. Germline V gives CDR1 MNHEY, CDR2 SVGEGT. The CDR3 is made up of 15 amino acids. This CDR3 reads CASSYSLAGDNEQYF. CDR3 nucleotide sequence: TGTGCCAGCAGTTACTCACTAGCGGGAGACAATGAGCAATACTTC.

In regard to this clonotype: The CDR3 does not end in the conserved phenylalanine or tryptophan, so this is likely a read error. The DNA is left out, because the CDR3 cannot be placed on it with certainty; the CDR3 is given as TCRdb lists it. The V and J genes are TRBV29-1 and TRBJ2-6; TRBD2, the D gene given by the table, was not confirmed from the DNA. The CDR3 totals 15 residues, both ends included. Germline-derived CDR1 and CDR2 are SQVTM and ANQGSEA. The CDR3 loop is CSVAAGGTAAKVMTL.

This clonotype is medium-sized within its sample. The chain recombines TRBV30 with TRBJ2-7; D ambiguous. V dropped 2 bases and J dropped 6 bases, with 17 bases sitting between them. Per the germline V gene, CDR1 is GTSNPN and CDR2 is SVGIG (reference sequence). The CDR3 runs to 14 residues. The CDR3 protein is CAWSRSSLDGEQYF. For the CDR3, the DNA is TGTGCCTGGAGTAGGAGTTCACTCGATGGCGAGCAGTACTTC.

Regarding this clonotype: The CDR3 carries no conserved terminal phenylalanine or tryptophan, so it likely arises from a read error. This sequence joins TRBV20-1 and TRBJ2-1; D not certain. CDR1 is DFQATT, CDR2 SNEGSKA, per germline (reference sequence). The V gene lost 2 bases and the J gene lost 3 bases, with 11 bases spanning the gap. The CDR3 is 14 amino acids. In DNA, the CDR3 is TGCAGTGCTAGACCTAAATCGCACTACAATGAGCAGTTCCTC. Protein: CSARPKSHYNEQFL.

Worth noting for this clonotype: Mismatch with germline at one junction end may stem from a read error. The chain carries TRBV20-1 and TRBJ2-3, with D perhaps TRBD1 (5 bases). Germline V gene sequence: CDR1 DFQATT, CDR2 SNEGSKA (reference sequence). The CDR3 is made up of 14 amino acids. CDR3 DNA sequence: TGTAGTGCTGTCGTTTTAGGGGACACAGATACGCAGTATTTT. Translating it yields CSAVVLGDTDTQYF.

Points on this clonotype: The conserved phenylalanine or tryptophan is not found at the CDR3 terminus, so this likely reflects a read error. This chain uses TRBV6-5 with TRBJ2-7; TRBD2 matches at 7 bases. CDR1 and CDR2 from the germline V gene are MNHEY and SVGAGI. The CDR3 loop spans 15 amino acids. This chain's CDR3 is CTSNCSRRETAEQYL. The CDR3 bases are TGTACCAGCAATTGCTCGAGGCGGGAGACGGCCGAGCAGTACCTC.

V gene TRBV20-1 combines with J gene TRBJ2-7; D tentatively reads TRBD1 or TRBD2 (5 bases each). V lost 6 bases and J lost 8, with 17 bases in between. This CDR3 has 12 residues. From germline, CDR1 is DFQATT and CDR2 SNEGSKA (reference sequence). Here the CDR3 reads CSARDGPDKQYF. CDR3 in DNA: TGCAGTGCGAGGGACGGACCCGATAAGCAGTACTTC.

A remark on this clonotype: Sequence at one end of the junction differs from germline and may be a read error. The chain has TRBV7-9 and TRBJ1-2; D gene unclear. Germline V CDR1 and CDR2: SEHNR, FQNEAQ (reference sequence). The CDR3 has 17 residues. The CDR3 nucleotides are TGTGCCACCAGCTTAGCGACGGGGTTCGGGGTTCGCAATGGCTACACCTTC. It specifies CATSLATGFGVRNGYTF.

The V and J genes are TRBV11-2 and TRBJ2-1; D ambiguous. The tail of the sequence fits TRBJ2-7 better, so the J call may be wrong. Germline CDR1 is SGHAT and CDR2 is FQNNGV. This CDR3 region has 14 residues. CDR3 coding DNA: TGTGCCAGCAGCTTAGATCCGGCAGCCCCCGAGCAGTACTTC. Amino acids: CASSLDPAAPEQYF.

In its sample, this clonotype was seen many times. This rearrangement joins TRBV6-6 to TRBJ1-6; 8 nucleotides agree with TRBD1. The germline V gene encodes CDR1 MNHNY and CDR2 SVGAGI (reference sequence). This CDR3 contains 14 residues. J lost 8 bases, V lost 4 bases, and 4 bases had no gene match. Here the CDR3 reads CASSFTGGHSPLHF. Here the CDR3 DNA reads TGTGCCAGCAGTTTTACAGGGGGGCATTCACCCCTCCACTTT.

The chain carries TRBV20-1 and TRBJ1-5; possibly TRBD1 for D (6 bases). This CDR3 contains 15 residues. The V and J ends lost 6 bases and 7 bases respectively, with 22 bases between them. Germline CDR1 is DFQATT and CDR2 is SNEGSKA (reference sequence). CDR3 residues: CSALRVAGVNQPQHF. The DNA of the CDR3 is TGCAGTGCCCTTCGGGTGGCAGGGGTCAACCAGCCCCAGCATTTT.

With respect to this clonotype: The junction departs from the called germline gene at one end, perhaps through a read error. The chain links TRBV10-2 to TRBJ1-4; no clear D gene. The length of the CDR3 is 16 residues. Per germline, CDR1 WSHSY and CDR2 SAAADI. The CDR3 nucleotides are TGCGCCAGTAGTGTCGGTTCGGTTGCAACTAATGAAAAACTGTTTTTT. This codes for CASSVGSVATNEKLFF.

The gene calls are TRBV7-8 and TRBJ2-7; TRBD2 agrees at 13 bases. V was clipped by 4 bases and J by 2 bases; unmatched bases: 5. In germline, CDR1 is SGHVS, CDR2 FQNEAQ. This CDR3 contains 16 residues. For the CDR3, the DNA is TGTGCCAGCAGCTCCGGGACTAGCGGGAAAGCCTACGAGCAGTACTTC. Its protein is CASSSGTSGKAYEQYF. Full variable domain (remainder filled in from reference TRBV7-8 and TRBJ2-7): GAGVSQSPRYKVAKRGQDVALRCDPISGHVSLFWYQQALGQGPEFLTYFQNEAQLDKSGLPSDRFFAERPEGSVSTLKIQRTQQEDSAVYLCASSSGTSGKAYEQYFGPGTRLTVT.

This clonotype has ten or more counts. The CDR3 reads CSARDHRFLSGGDQPQHF. The CDR3 nucleotides read TGCAGTGCTAGAGATCATCGATTTTTGTCGGGGGGAGATCAGCCCCAGCATTTT. The chain couples TRBV20-1 to TRBJ1-5, with a weak D call TRBD1 (5 bases). From germline, CDR1 is DFQATT and CDR2 SNEGSKA (reference sequence). The CDR3 loop spans 18 amino acids. V dropped 0 bases and J dropped 5 bases, with 23 bases sitting between them.

In the case of this clonotype: At one of its ends the junction is not consistent with the germline gene, which may arise from a read error. The chain uses TRBV20-1 and TRBJ1-5; no reliable D call. Germline CDR1 and CDR2: DFQATT and SNEGSKA (reference sequence). This CDR3 spans 16 amino acids. CDR3 protein: CSARDSGGSQLQPQRF. The CDR3 nucleotides are TGTAGTGCTAGAGATTCTGGCGGATCTCAACTCCAGCCCCAACGTTTT.

Regarding this clonotype: Germline is not matched at one junction end, which may reflect a read error. This sequence joins TRBV5-4 and TRBJ2-3, with TRBD2 identical over 10 bases. Germline values: CDR1 SGHNT, CDR2 YYREEE (reference sequence). CDR3 length: 14 residues. The CDR3, as DNA: TGTGCCAGAAGCTTTCCGGGACTAGCGAATAAGCAGTATTTT. It yields the protein CARSFPGLANKQYF.

A word on this clonotype: One end of the junction varies from germline; a read error may be responsible. The rearrangement uses TRBV7-9 and TRBJ1-5; 7 bases map to TRBD1. Germline CDR1 is SEHNR and CDR2 is FQNEAQ (reference sequence). The CDR3 has 16 residues. Here the CDR3 reads CASSSTGFEGNHPQHF. The CDR3 DNA reads TGTGCCAGCAGCTCGACAGGGTTTGAAGGCAATCACCCCCAGCATTTT.